Listed here is a single T cell receptor (beta chain). Germline lookup yields CDR1 MNHEY and CDR2 SMNVEV (reference sequence). V was clipped by 5 bases and J by 0 bases, with 13 bases between them. CDR3 length: 15 residues. The data are from a study of cytomegalovirus exposure and HLA in healthy donors. The primer mix had 60 Vbeta and 13 Jbeta primers. Sequenced by immunoSEQ multiplex PCR; TCRdb stores in-frame clones only, minus some. This table has 95,000 to 150,000 clones, about 8% appearing once. The TCR was taken from a middle-aged woman in good health and CMV-seropositive. V usage is TRBV27 and J usage is TRBJ1-1; D perhaps matches TRBD1 (5 bases). Sequences were obtained from PBMCs. CDR3 nucleotides: TGTGCCAGCAGTCCTGGTTGGGGGGTGAACACTGAAGCTTTCTTT. Protein sequence: CASSPGWGVNTEAFF.